Presented here are 18 T cell receptor beta chains from one specimen sequenced in a study of PD-L1 blockade in urothelial cancer. Profiled with immunoSEQ multiplex PCR; TCRdb holds only in-frame clones, not every one. The repertoire consists of about 81,000 clones, with 70% to 90% occurring once and the leading ten covering over 0.95%. The time point: pretreatment peripheral blood. The sample consisted of PBMCs, taken around atezolizumab (anti-PD-L1) treatment. These receptor sequences come from a woman older than 75 with urothelial cancer.

To note about this clone: Additional DNA sequences in this sample encode the identical CDR3. The V gene is TRBV5-1, the J gene TRBJ2-1, with 9 bases fitting TRBD2. V dropped 0 bases and J dropped 1; count of bases not matched to a gene: 5. This CDR3 has 17 amino acids. Germline CDR1 and CDR2: SGHRS and YFSETQ. The chain's CDR3 is CASSLAGSGSSYNEQFF. CDR3 bases: TGCGCCAGCAGCTTGGCGGGTAGCGGGAGTTCCTACAATGAGCAGTTCTTC. The entire variable domain, with the rest obtained from reference TRBV5-1 and TRBJ2-1, is as follows: KAGVTQTPRYLIKTRGQQVTLSCSPISGHRSVSWYQQTPGQGLQFLFEYFSETQRNKGNFPGRFSGRQFSNSRSEMNVSTLELGDSALYLCASSLAGSGSSYNEQFFGPGTRLTVL.

This chain joins TRBV29-1 and TRBJ1-2; 7 bases align to TRBD1. Unmatched junction bases numbered 6, after V lost 0 bases and J lost 2 bases. This CDR3 comprises 15 residues. Germline V gene data show CDR1 as SQVTM and CDR2 as ANQGSEA. The CDR3 region has the DNA TGCAGCGTTGAAGATGGTCGACAGGGAAACTATGGCTACACCTTC. Translation: CSVEDGRQGNYGYTF.

This clone was recorded once. The V and J genes are TRBV28 and TRBJ2-3; TRBD2 matches 7 bases. The CDR3 has 15 amino acids. Losses at the gene ends were 2 bases for V and 5 bases for J; bases not matched to a gene: 7. Germline assignment: CDR1 MDHEN and CDR2 SYDVKM. Here the CDR3 reads CASSLDGRIGDTQYF. Written as DNA, the CDR3 is TGTGCCAGCAGTTTAGACGGGAGGATTGGAGATACGCAGTATTTT. The full variable domain, its missing parts supplied by reference TRBV28 and TRBJ2-3, is DVKVTQSSRYLVKRTGEKVFLECVQDMDHENMFWYRQDPGLGLRLIYFSYDVKMKEKGDIPEGYSVSREKKERFSLILESASTNQTSMYLCASSLDGRIGDTQYFGPGTRLTVL.

J is TRBJ1-2 and V is TRBV6-6, with TRBD1 matching 7 bases. This CDR3 region has 13 residues. Germline CDR1 is MNHNY and CDR2 is SVGAGI (reference sequence). The V and J ends lost 4 bases and 8 bases, in that order; junction bases with no gene match: 7. CDR3 protein: CASSFTGEGGYTF. CDR3 coding DNA: TGTGCCAGCAGTTTCACAGGGGAAGGAGGCTACACCTTC.

This clone has just one count. The rearrangement links TRBV27 to TRBJ2-1, with 7 bases lining up with TRBD1. The J segment lost 6 bases and the V segment lost 2 bases, leaving 4 bases of the junction unmatched. CDR3 length: 14 amino acids. The V gene's germline CDR1 is MNHEY and CDR2 SMNVEV (reference sequence). The CDR3 nucleotides are TGTGCCAGCAGTTTACCCAACAGGGGCAATGAGCAGTTCTTC. Residues: CASSLPNRGNEQFF.

The J gene is TRBJ2-1, the V gene TRBV5-4; 8 bases line up with TRBD1. V shed 0 bases and J 2 bases; nucleotides not matched to a gene: 7. Germline V lookup: CDR1 SGHNT, CDR2 YYREEE (reference sequence). This CDR3 has 17 residues. The CDR3 loop is CASSLGQGSGAYNEQFF. CDR3 nucleotides: TGTGCCAGCAGCTTGGGACAGGGGAGTGGGGCCTACAATGAGCAGTTCTTC.

V and J are TRBV28 and TRBJ1-2, with 7 bases fitting TRBD1. The CDR3 has 15 amino acids. CDR1 and CDR2 (germline): MDHEN, SYDVKM. Germline trimming cut 10 bases from V and 5 bases from J; bases unmatched to any gene: 16. The DNA for the CDR3 is TGTGCCACCTCCGGGGCGGGGCAGGGGGAATATGGCTACACCTTC. The encoded protein is CATSGAGQGEYGYTF.

The V gene is TRBV28, the J gene TRBJ1-1; D is uncertain. CDR3 length: 12 amino acids. The V gene's germline CDR1 is MDHEN and CDR2 SYDVKM. V lost 7 bases and J lost 4, with 10 bases in between. Written as DNA, the CDR3 is TGTGCCAGCAAGAGTATCGGCACTGAAGCTTTCTTT. Translating it yields CASKSIGTEAFF.

This chain uses TRBV5-1 with TRBJ1-4, with D unclear. With 1 base removed from V and 0 bases from J, the gap between germline ends came to 13 bases. The CDR3 is made up of 17 amino acids. The V gene's germline CDR1 is SGHRS and CDR2 YFSETQ. CDR3: CASSLLGGITTNEKLFF. In DNA form, the CDR3 reads TGCGCCAGCAGCTTGTTGGGCGGGATAACAACTAATGAAAAACTGTTTTTT.

The chain employs TRBV5-6 and TRBJ1-5, with 7 bases fitting TRBD1. The length of the CDR3 is 15 residues. CDR1 is SGHDT and CDR2 is YYEEEE in the germline V gene. V shed 4 bases, J shed 0 bases, and the junction held 4 bases outside the gene matches. The CDR3, as DNA: TGTGCCAGCAGCGTAGGGGGCTATAGCAATCAGCCCCAGCATTTT. Its translation: CASSVGGYSNQPQHF.

J is TRBJ2-1 and V is TRBV30; TRBD2 matches 9 bases. V trimming: 3 bases; J trimming: 4 bases; junction bases outside the gene matches: 10. Per germline, CDR1 GTSNPN and CDR2 SVGIG (reference sequence). The CDR3 is 16 residues long. The CDR3 DNA is TGTGCCTGGAGATCTCCCGCGGGAGGGGGTTACAATGAGCAGTTCTTC. It specifies CAWRSPAGGGYNEQFF.

V usage is TRBV10-3 and J usage is TRBJ1-3; no clear D. This CDR3 has 18 residues. CDR1 is ENHRY, CDR2 SYGVKD, per germline. V lost 0 bases, J lost 4 bases, and 19 bases lay in between. This chain's CDR3 is CAISESLVQASGGNTIYF. CDR3 DNA sequence: TGTGCCATCAGTGAGTCGTTGGTGCAGGCCTCGGGAGGAAACACCATATATTTT.

The chain links TRBV28 to TRBJ2-5; 11 nucleotides align to TRBD2. The germline V gene has CDR1 MDHEN and CDR2 SYDVKM. V shed 2 bases and J 7 bases; nucleotides not matched to a gene: 12. The CDR3 has 17 amino acids. The CDR3 nucleotides are TGTGCCAGCAGTTTACGGGGACTAGCGGCCTACTGGAGGACCCAGTACTTC. Translating gives CASSLRGLAAYWRTQYF.

V gene TRBV5-1 combines with J gene TRBJ2-1; TRBD1 agrees at 9 bases. The CDR3 is made up of 14 amino acids. The junction had 6 bases not matched to a gene; V was cut back by 4 bases and J by 7 bases. Germline-derived CDR1 and CDR2 are SGHRS and YFSETQ. In nucleotides, the CDR3 is TGCGCCAGCAGCACCACGGACAGGGGTAATGAGCAGTTCTTC. Translation: CASSTTDRGNEQFF.

The J gene is TRBJ2-5, the V gene TRBV5-6; TRBD2 aligns across 11 bases. The germline CDR1 and CDR2 sequences are SGHDT and YYEEEE. The CDR3 consists of 17 residues. V shed 2 bases and J 4 bases; nucleotides not matched to a gene: 10. Here the CDR3 DNA reads TGTGCCAGCAGCTTTAGTAGCGGGAGGGCCTTCGGAGAGACCCAGTACTTC. Residues: CASSFSSGRAFGETQYF.

The chain recombines TRBV29-1 with TRBJ1-4, with 7 nucleotides matching TRBD1. In germline, CDR1 is SQVTM, CDR2 ANQGSEA. This CDR3 is 14 amino acids long. V trimming: 7 bases; J trimming: 7 bases; junction bases outside the gene matches: 12. CDR3 loop: CSANDRAGGEKLFF. In nucleotides, the CDR3 is TGCAGCGCCAACGACAGGGCAGGTGGTGAAAAACTGTTTTTT. The full variable domain, in which reference TRBV29-1 and TRBJ1-4 provide the parts outside the CDR3, is SAVISQKPSRDICQRGTSLTIQCQVDSQVTMMFWYRQQPGQSLTLIATANQGSEATYESGFVIDKFPISRPNLTFSTLTVSNMSPEDSSIYLCSANDRAGGEKLFFGSGTQLSVL.

This rearrangement joins TRBV10-1 to TRBJ2-1; 8 nucleotides agree with TRBD1. The CDR3 is 14 residues long. CDR1 is WNHNN and CDR2 is SYGVQD in the germline V gene (reference sequence). The junction had 7 bases not matched to a gene; V was cut back by 2 bases and J by 10 bases. CDR3 DNA sequence: TGCGCCAGCAGTGAGGCCAGGGGGCGAGTAGAGCAGTTCTTC. Amino acids: CASSEARGRVEQFF.

The chain joins TRBV10-3 to TRBJ1-2; possibly TRBD1 for D (5 bases). This CDR3 spans 13 amino acids. Trimming removed 7 bases at V and 8 bases at J, with 17 bases between. Germline-derived CDR1 and CDR2 are ENHRY and SYGVKD. The CDR3 DNA reads as TGTGCCATCAAAAGGGCAGGGTTTGAGGGCTACACCTTC. This gives the protein CAIKRAGFEGYTF.